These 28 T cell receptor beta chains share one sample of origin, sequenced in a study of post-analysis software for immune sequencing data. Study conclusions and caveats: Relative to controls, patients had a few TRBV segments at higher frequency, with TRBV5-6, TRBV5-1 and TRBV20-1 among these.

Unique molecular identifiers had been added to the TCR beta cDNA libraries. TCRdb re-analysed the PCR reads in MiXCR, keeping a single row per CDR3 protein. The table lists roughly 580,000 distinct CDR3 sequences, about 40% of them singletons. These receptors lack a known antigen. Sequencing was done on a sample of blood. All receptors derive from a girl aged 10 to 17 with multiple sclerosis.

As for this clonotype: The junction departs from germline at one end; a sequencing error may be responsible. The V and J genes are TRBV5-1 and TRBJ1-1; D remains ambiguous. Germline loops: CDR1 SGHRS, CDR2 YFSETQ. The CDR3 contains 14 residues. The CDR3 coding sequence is TGCGCCAGCAGTTTGGGTGGATCTTTGGCTGAAGCTTTCTTT. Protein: CASSLGGSLAEAFF.

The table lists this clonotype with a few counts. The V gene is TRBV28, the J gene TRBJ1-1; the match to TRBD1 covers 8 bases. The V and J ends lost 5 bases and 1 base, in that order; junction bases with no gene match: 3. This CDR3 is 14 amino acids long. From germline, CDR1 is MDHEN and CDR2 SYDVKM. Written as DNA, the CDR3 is TGTGCCAGCAGTCCACAGGGGGGGAACACTGAAGCTTTCTTT. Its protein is CASSPQGGNTEAFF.

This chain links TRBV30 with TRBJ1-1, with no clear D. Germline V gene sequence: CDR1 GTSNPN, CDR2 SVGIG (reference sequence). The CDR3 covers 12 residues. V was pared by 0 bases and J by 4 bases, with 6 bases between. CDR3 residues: CAWSVLPTEAFF. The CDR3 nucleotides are TGTGCCTGGAGTGTACTCCCCACTGAAGCTTTCTTT.

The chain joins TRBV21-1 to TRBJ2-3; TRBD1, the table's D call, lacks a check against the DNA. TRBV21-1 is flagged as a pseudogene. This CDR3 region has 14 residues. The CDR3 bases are TGTGCCGGGGGGTACGGGACATATTGGGATACGCAGTATTTT. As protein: CAGGYGTYWDTQYF.

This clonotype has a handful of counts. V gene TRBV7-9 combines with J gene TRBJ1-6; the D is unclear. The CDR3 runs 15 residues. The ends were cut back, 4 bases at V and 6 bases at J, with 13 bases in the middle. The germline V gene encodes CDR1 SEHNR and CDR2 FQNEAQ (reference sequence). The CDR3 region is CASSSREIGNSPLHF. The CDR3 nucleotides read TGTGCCAGCAGCTCGCGTGAGATCGGTAATTCACCCCTCCACTTT.

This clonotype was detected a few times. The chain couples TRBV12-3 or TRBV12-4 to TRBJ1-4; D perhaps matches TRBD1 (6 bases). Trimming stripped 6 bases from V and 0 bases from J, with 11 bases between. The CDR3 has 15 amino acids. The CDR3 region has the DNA TGTGCCAGCAGGAGGACAGACTCAACTAATGAAAAACTGTTTTTT. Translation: CASRRTDSTNEKLFF.

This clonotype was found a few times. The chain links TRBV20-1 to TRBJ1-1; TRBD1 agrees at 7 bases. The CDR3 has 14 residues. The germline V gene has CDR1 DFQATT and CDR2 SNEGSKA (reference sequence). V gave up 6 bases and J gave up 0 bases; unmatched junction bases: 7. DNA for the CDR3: TGCAGTGCAAAAACAGGGGCCATGAACACTGAAGCTTTCTTT. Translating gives CSAKTGAMNTEAFF.

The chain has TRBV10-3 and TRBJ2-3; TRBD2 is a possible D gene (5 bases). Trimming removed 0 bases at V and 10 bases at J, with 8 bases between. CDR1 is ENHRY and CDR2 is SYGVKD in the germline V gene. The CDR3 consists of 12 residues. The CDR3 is CAISESSVSQYF. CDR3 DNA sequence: TGTGCCATCAGTGAGTCTAGCGTTTCGCAGTATTTT.

CDR3 sequence (DNA): TGTGCCAGCAGCTTAACCCGGGGACATAATTCACCCCTCCACTTT. Protein sequence: CASSLTRGHNSPLHF. The V and J genes are TRBV7-3 and TRBJ1-6; weak D call: TRBD1 (5 bases). The CDR3 has 15 residues. Germline V gives CDR1 SGHTA, CDR2 FQGTGA. The germline V and J ends were trimmed by 0 bases and 5 bases, with 8 bases remaining between them.

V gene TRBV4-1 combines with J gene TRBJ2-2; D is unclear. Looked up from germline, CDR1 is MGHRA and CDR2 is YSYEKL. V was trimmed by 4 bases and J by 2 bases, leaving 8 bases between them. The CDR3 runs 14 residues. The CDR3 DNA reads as TGCGCCAGCAGCCGAGGACCAAACACCGGGGAGCTGTTTTTT. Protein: CASSRGPNTGELFF.

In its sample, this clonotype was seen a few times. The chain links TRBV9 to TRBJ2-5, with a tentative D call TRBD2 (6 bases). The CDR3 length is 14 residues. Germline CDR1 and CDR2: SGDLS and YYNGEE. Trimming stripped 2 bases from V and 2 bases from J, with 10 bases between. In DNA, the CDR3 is TGTGCCAGCAGCGTCTCGGGACTTCAAGAGACCCAGTACTTC. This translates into CASSVSGLQETQYF.

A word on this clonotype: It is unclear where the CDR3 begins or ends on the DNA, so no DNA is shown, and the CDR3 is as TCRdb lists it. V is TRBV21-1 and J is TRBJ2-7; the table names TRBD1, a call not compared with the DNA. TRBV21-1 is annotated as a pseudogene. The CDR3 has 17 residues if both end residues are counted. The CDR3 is CAGSKVGQGAQDGEQYF.

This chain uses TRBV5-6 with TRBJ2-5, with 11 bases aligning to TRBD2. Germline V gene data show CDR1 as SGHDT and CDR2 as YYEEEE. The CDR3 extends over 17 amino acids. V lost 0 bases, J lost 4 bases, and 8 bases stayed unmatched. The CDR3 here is CASSLGPSGRRRETQYF. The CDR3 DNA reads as TGTGCCAGCAGCTTGGGGCCTAGCGGGAGGAGGCGAGAGACCCAGTACTTC. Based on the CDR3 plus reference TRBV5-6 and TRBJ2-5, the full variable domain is DAGVTQSPTHLIKTRGQQVTLRCSPKSGHDTVSWYQQALGQGPQFIFQYYEEEERQRGNFPDRFSGHQFPNYSSELNVNALLLGDSALYLCASSLGPSGRRRETQYFGPGTRLLVL.

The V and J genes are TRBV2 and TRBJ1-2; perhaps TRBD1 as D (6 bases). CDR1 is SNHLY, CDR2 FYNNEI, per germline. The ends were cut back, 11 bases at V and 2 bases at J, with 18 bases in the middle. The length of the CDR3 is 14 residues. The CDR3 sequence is CAGMTGGGNYGYTF. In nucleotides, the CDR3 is TGTGCCGGCATGACGGGGGGCGGGAACTATGGCTACACCTTC.

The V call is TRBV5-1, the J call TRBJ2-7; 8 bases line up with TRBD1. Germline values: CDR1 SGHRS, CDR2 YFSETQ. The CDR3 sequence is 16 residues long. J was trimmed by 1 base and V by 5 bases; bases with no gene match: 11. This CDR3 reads CASSSPGQALSYEQYF. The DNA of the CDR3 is TGCGCCAGCAGTTCTCCGGGACAGGCCCTTTCCTACGAGCAGTACTTC.

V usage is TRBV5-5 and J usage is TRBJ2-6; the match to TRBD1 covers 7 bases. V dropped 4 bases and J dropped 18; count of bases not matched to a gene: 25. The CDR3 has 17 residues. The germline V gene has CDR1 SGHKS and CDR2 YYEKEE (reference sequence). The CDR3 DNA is TGTGCCAGCAGCCAGGACAGGAAAATCTCTGGGGCCAACGTGCGGACTTTC. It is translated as CASSQDRKISGANVRTF.

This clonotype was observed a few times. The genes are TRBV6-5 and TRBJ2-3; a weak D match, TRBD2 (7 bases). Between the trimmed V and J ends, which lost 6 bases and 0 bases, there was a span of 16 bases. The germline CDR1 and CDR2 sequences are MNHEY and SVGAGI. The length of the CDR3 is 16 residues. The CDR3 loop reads CASSSGGGRSTDTQYF. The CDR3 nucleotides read TGTGCCAGCAGCTCGGGGGGCGGGCGAAGCACAGATACGCAGTATTTT.

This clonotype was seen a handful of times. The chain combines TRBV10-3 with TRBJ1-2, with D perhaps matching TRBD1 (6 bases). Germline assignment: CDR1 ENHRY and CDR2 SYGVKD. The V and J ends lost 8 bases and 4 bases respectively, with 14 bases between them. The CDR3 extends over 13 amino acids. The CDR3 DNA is TGTGCCATCCGGTCCCGGGACACCTATGGCTACACCTTC. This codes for CAIRSRDTYGYTF.

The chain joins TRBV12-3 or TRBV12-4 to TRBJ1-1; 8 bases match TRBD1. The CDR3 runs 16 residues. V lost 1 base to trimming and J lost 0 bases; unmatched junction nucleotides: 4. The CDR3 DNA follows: TGTGCCAGCAGTTTAGACAGGGGGAATATGAACACTGAAGCTTTCTTT. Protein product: CASSLDRGNMNTEAFF.

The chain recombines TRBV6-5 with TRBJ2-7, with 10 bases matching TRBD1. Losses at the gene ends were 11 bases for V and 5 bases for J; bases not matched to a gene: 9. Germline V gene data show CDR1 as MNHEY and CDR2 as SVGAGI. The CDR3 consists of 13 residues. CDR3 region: CALTGTGDDEQYF. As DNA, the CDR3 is TGTGCCTTGACCGGGACAGGGGACGACGAGCAGTACTTC.

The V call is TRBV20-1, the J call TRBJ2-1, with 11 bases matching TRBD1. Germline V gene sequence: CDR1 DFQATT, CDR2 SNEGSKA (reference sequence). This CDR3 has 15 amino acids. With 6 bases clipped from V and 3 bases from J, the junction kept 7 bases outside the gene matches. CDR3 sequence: CSAQGGTGGYNEQFF. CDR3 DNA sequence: TGCAGTGCCCAGGGCGGGACAGGGGGCTACAATGAGCAGTTCTTC.

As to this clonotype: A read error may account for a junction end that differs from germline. The CDR3 nucleotides are TGTGCCTGCAGCTCAGAACTGACGGGGGGCAATGAGCAGTTCTTC. Translation gives CACSSELTGGNEQFF. The chain employs TRBV7-3 and TRBJ2-1, with 7 bases matching TRBD2. The CDR3 covers 15 residues. Per the germline V gene, CDR1 is SGHTA and CDR2 is FQGTGA.

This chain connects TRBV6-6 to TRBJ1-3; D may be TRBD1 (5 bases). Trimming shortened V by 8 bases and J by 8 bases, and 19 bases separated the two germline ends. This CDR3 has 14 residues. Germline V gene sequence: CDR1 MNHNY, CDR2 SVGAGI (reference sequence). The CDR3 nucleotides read TGTGCCAGCGGGAGGGACGGGCAGAGGGACACCATATATTTT. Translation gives CASGRDGQRDTIYF.

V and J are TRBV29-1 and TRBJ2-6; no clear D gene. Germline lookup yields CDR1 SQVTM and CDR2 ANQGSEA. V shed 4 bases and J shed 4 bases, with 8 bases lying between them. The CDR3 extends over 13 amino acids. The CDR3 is CSVAVTGANVLTF. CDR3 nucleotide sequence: TGCAGCGTTGCCGTAACGGGGGCCAACGTCCTGACTTTC. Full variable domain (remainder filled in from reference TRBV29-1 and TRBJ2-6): SAVISQKPSRDICQRGTSLTIQCQVDSQVTMMFWYRQQPGQSLTLIATANQGSEATYESGFVIDKFPISRPNLTFSTLTVSNMSPEDSSIYLCSVAVTGANVLTFGAGSRLTVL.

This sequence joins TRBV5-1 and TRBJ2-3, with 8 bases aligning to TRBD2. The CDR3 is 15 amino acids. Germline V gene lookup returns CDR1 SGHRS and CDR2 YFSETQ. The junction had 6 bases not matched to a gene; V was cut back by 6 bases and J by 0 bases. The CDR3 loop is CASTASGPSTDTQYF. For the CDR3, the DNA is TGCGCCAGCACCGCTAGCGGGCCAAGCACAGATACGCAGTATTTT.

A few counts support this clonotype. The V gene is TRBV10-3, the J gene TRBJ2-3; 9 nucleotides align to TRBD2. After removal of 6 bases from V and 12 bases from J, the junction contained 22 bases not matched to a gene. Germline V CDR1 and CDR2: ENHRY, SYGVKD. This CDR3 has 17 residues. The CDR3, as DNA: TGTGCCATCAGCTGGGTGAGCGGGGGGTCCCCAATCCCCACACAGTATTTT. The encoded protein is CAISWVSGGSPIPTQYF.

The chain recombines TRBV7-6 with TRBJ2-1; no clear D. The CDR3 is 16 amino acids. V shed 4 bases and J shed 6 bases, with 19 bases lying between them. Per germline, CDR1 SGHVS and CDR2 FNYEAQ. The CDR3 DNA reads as TGTGCCAGCAGCTCCAGGACGGCGACTCGGTTCAATGAGCAGTTCTTC. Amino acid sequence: CASSSRTATRFNEQFF.

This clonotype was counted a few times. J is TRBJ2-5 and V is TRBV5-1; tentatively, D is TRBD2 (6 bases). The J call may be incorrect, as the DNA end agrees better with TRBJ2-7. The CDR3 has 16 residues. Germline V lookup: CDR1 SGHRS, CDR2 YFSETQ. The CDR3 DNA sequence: TGCGCCAGCAGCACTCCCCTAGCGAACAAGGACTACGAGCAGTACTTC. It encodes CASSTPLANKDYEQYF.